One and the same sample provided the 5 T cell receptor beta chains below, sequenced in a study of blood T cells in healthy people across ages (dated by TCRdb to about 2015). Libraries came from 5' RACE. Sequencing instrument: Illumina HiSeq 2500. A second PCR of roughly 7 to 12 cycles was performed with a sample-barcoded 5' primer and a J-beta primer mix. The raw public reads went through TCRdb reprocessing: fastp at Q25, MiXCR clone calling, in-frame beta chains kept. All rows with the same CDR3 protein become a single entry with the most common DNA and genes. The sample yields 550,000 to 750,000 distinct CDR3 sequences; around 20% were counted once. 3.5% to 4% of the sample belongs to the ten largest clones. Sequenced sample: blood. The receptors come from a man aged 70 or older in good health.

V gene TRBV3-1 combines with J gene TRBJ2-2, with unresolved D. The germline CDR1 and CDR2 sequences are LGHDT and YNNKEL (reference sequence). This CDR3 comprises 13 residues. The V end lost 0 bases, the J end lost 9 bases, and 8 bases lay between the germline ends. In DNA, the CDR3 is TGTGCCAGCAGCCAAGAGGCCGGCTGGGAGCTGTTTTTT. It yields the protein CASSQEAGWELFF.

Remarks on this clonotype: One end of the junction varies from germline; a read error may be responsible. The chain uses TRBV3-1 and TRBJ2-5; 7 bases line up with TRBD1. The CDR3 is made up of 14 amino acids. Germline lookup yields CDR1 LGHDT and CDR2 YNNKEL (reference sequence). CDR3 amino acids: CASSQGTAEGEQYF. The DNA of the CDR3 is TGTGCCAGCAGTCAAGGGACAGCAGAGGGGGAGCAGTACTTC.

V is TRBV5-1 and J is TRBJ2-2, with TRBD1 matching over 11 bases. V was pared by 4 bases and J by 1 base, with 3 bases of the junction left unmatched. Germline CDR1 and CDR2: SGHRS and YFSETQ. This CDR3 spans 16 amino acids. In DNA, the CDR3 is TGCGCCAGCAGCGGAGGGACAGGGGGGAACACCGGGGAGCTGTTTTTT. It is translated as CASSGGTGGNTGELFF.

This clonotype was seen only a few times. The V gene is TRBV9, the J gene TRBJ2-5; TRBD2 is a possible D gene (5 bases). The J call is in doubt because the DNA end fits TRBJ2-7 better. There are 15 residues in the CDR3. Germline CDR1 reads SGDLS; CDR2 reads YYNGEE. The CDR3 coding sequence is TGTGCCAGCAGCGTGGAAGGTGGGGAGCCCTACGAGCAGTACTTC. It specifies CASSVEGGEPYEQYF.

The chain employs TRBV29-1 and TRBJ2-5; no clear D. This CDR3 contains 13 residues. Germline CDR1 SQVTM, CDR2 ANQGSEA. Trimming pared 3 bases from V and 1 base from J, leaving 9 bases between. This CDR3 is CSVELGFQETQYF. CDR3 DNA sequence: TGCAGCGTTGAGTTAGGATTCCAAGAGACCCAGTACTTC.